This T cell receptor (beta chain) appears in the sequencing data of a study of cytomegalovirus exposure and HLA in healthy donors. Study-wide findings and caveats: For most subjects, TCR beta sequences were reported to predict HLA-A and HLA-B alleles with accuracy. Prior analysis indicated that the majority of TCR beta V segments exhibited productivity approximately 87% or approximately 30% of the time. Some 16,000 TCR beta sequences were associated with HLA alleles at 0.05 false discovery rate in a later analysis. The authors listed approximately 150 TCR beta chains as cytomegalovirus-associated.

Concerning this clone: Its target is not known.

The PCR used 60 Vbeta and 13 Jbeta primers. Libraries were prepared by immunoSEQ multiplex PCR; TCRdb keeps only in-frame clonotypes and omits some of them. The data contain tens of thousands of clones, 65% to 85% of them singletons. This CDR3 region has 11 residues. CDR1 is SQVTM and CDR2 is ANQGSEA in the germline V gene. The V end lost 7 bases, the J end lost 9 bases, and 13 bases lay between the germline ends. The chain couples TRBV29-1 to TRBJ2-1; D may be TRBD1 (7 bases). The receptor comes from a man aged 18 to 30 in good health and CMV-seronegative. Sequencing used PBMCs. CDR3 residues: CSGRRGREQFF. For the CDR3, the DNA is TGCAGCGGTCGGAGGGGGCGTGAGCAGTTCTTC.